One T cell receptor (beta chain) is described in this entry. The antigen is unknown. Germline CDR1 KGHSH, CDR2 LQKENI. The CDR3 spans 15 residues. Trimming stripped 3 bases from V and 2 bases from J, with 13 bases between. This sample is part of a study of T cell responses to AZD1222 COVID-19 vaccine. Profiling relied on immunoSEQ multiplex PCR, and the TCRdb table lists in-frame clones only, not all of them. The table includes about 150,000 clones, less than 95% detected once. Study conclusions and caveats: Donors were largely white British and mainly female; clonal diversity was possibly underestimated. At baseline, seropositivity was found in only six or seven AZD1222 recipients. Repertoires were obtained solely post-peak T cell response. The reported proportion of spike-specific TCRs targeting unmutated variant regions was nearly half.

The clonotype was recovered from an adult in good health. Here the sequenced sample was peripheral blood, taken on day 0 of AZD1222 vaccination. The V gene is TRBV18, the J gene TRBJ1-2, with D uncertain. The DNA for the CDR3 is TGTGCCAGCTCACCCGGGGTTGACTCCAACTATGGCTACACCTTC. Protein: CASSPGVDSNYGYTF. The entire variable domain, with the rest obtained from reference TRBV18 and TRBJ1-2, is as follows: NAGVMQNPRHLVRRRGQEARLRCSPMKGHSHVYWYRQLPEEGLKFMVYLQKENIIDESGMPKERFSAEFPKEGPSILRIQQVVRGDSAAYFCASSPGVDSNYGYTFGSGTRLTVV.